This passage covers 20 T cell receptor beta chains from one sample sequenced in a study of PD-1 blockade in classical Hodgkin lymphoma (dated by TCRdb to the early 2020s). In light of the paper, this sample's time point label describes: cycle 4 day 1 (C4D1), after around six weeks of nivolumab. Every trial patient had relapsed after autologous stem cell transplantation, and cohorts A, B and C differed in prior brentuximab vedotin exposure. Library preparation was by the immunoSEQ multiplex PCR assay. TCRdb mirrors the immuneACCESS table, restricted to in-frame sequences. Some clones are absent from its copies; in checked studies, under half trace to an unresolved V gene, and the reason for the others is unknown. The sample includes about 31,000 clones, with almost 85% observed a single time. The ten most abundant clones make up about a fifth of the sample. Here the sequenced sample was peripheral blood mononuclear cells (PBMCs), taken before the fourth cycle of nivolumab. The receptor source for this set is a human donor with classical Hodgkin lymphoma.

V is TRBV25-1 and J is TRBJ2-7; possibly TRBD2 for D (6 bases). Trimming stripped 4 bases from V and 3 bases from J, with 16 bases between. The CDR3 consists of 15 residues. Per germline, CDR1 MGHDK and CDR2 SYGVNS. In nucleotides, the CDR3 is TGTGCCAGCAGTGCCCCCGGGAGCCGGGTCTACGAGCAGTACTTC. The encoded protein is CASSAPGSRVYEQYF.

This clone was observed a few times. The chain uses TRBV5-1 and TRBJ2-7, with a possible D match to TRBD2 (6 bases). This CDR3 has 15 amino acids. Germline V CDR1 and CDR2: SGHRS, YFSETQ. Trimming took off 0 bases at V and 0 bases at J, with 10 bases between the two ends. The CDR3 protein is CASSLAGRSSYEQYF. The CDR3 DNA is TGCGCCAGCAGCTTGGCCGGGAGAAGCTCCTACGAGCAGTACTTC.

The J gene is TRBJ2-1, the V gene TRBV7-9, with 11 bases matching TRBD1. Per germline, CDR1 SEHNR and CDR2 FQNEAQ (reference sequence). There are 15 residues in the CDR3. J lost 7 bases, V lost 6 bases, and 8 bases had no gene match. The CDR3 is CASSYGQGAWNEQFF. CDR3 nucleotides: TGTGCCAGCAGTTATGGACAGGGGGCATGGAATGAGCAGTTCTTC. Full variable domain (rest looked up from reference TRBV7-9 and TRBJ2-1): DTGVSQNPRHKITKRGQNVTFRCDPISEHNRLYWYRQTLGQGPEFLTYFQNEAQLEKSRLLSDRFSAERPKGSFSTLEIQRTEQGDSAMYLCASSYGQGAWNEQFFGPGTRLTVL.

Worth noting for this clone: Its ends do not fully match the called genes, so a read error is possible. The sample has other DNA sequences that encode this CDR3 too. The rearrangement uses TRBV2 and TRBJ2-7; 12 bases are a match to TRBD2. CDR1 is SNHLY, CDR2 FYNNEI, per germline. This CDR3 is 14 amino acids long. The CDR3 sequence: CASSNPGLAGEQYF. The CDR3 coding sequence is TGCGCCAGCTCAAACCCGGGACTAGCGGGCGAGCAGTACTTC. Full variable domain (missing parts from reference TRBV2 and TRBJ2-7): EPEVTQTPSHQVTQMGQEVILRCVPISNHLYFYWYRQILGQKVEFLVSFYNNEISEKSEIFDDQFSVERPDGSNFTLKIRSTKLEDSAMYFCASSNPGLAGEQYFGPGTRLTVT.

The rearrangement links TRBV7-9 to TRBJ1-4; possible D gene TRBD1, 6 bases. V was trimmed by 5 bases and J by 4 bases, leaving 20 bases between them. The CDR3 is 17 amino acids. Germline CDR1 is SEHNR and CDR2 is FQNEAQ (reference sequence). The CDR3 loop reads CASSTGVDGGYNEKLFF. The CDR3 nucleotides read TGTGCCAGCAGCACTGGAGTGGACGGGGGCTATAATGAAAAACTGTTTTTT.

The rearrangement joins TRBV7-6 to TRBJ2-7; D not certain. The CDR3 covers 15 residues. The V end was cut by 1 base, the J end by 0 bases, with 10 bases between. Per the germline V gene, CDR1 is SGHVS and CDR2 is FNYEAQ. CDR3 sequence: CASSLVGSSSYEQYF. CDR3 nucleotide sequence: TGTGCCAGCAGCTTAGTGGGCAGTAGCTCCTACGAGCAGTACTTC. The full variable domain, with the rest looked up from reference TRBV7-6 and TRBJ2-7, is GAGVSQSPRYKVTKRGQDVALRCDPISGHVSLYWYRQALGQGPEFLTYFNYEAQQDKSGLPNDRFSAERPEGSISTLTIQRTEQRDSAMYRCASSLVGSSSYEQYFGPGTRLTVT.

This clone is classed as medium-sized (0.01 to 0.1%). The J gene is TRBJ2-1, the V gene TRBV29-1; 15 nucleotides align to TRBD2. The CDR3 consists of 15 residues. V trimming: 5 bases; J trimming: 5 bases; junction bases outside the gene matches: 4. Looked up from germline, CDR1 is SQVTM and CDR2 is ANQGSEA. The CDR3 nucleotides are TGCAGCGTTCCCGGGACTAGCGGGGGGAACAATGAGCAGTTCTTC. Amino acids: CSVPGTSGGNNEQFF.

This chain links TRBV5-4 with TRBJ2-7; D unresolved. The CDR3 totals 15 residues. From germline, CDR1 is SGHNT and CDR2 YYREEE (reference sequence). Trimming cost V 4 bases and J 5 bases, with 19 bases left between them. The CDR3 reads CASSQENGEANEQYF. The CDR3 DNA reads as TGTGCCAGCAGCCAAGAAAACGGAGAGGCGAACGAGCAGTACTTC.

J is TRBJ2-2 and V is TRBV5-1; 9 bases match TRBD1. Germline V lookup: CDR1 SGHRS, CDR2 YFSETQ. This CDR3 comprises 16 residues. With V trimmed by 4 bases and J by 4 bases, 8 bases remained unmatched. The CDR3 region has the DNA TGCGCCAGCAGCCTCTGGACAGGGGAGGCCACCGGGGAGCTGTTTTTT. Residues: CASSLWTGEATGELFF.

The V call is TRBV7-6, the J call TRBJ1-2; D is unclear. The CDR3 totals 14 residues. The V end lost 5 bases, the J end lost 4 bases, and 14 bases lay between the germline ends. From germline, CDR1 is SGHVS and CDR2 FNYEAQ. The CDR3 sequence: CASSPAQVGYGYTF. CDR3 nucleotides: TGTGCCAGCAGCCCGGCCCAGGTGGGCTATGGCTACACCTTC.

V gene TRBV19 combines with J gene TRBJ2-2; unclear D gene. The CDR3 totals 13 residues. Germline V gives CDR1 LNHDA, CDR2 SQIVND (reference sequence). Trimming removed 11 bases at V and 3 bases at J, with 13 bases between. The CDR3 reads CAGRRSYTGELFF. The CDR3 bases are TGTGCCGGACGCCGGAGCTACACCGGGGAGCTGTTTTTT.

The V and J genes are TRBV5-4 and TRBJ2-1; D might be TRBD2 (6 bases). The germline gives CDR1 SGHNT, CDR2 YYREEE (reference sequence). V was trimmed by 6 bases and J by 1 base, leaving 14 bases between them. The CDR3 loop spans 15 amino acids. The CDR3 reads CASISGGNSYNEQFF. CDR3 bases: TGTGCCAGCATTTCCGGCGGGAATTCCTACAATGAGCAGTTCTTC.

In nucleotides, the CDR3 is TGTGCCAGCAGCTTGGTCGGTAGCGGGGGGGTAAGGAATGAGCAGTTCTTC. It is translated as CASSLVGSGGVRNEQFF. The chain joins TRBV5-6 to TRBJ2-1; 11 positions agree with TRBD2. Per the germline V gene, CDR1 is SGHDT and CDR2 is YYEEEE. The CDR3 covers 17 residues. V lost 0 bases to trimming and J lost 7 bases; unmatched junction nucleotides: 9.

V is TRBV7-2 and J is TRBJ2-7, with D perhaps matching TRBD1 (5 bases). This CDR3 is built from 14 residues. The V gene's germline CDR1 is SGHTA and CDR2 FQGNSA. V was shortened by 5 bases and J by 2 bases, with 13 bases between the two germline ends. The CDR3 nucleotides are TGTGCCAGCAGCCCCTATAGGGGCACCTACGAGCAGTACTTC. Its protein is CASSPYRGTYEQYF.

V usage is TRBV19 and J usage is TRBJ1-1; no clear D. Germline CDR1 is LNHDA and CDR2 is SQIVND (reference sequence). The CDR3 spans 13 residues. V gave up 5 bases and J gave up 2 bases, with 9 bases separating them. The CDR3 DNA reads TGTGCCAGTAGTGTACGGTACAACACTGAAGCTTTCTTT. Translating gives CASSVRYNTEAFF.

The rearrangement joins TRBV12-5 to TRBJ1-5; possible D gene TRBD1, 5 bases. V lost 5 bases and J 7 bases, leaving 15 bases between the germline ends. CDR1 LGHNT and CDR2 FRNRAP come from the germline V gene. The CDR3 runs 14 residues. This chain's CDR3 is CASGPGQPGQPQHF. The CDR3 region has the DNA TGTGCTAGTGGTCCCGGACAACCTGGGCAGCCCCAGCATTTT. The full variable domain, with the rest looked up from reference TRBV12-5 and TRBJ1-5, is DARVTQTPRHKVTEMGQEVTMRCQPILGHNTVFWYRQTMMQGLELLAYFRNRAPLDDSGMPKDRFSAEMPDATLATLKIQPSEPRDSAVYFCASGPGQPGQPQHFGDGTRLSIL.

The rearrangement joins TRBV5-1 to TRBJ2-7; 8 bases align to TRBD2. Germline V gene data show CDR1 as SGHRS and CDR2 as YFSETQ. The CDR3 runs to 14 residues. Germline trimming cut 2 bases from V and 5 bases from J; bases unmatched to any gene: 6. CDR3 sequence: CASSFGGGIDEQYF. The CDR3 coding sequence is TGCGCCAGCAGCTTTGGCGGGGGGATCGACGAGCAGTACTTC.

CDR3 nucleotides: TGTGCCAGCAGTGACTCGGCAGGGAGCAATGAGCAGTTCTTC. It codes for CASSDSAGSNEQFF. The chain is built from TRBV6-4 and TRBJ2-1; either TRBD1 or TRBD2 may fit D (5 bases each). Germline V gene data show CDR1 as MRHNA and CDR2 as SNTAGT. The CDR3 has 14 amino acids. The ends were cut back, 0 bases at V and 6 bases at J, with 9 bases in the middle.

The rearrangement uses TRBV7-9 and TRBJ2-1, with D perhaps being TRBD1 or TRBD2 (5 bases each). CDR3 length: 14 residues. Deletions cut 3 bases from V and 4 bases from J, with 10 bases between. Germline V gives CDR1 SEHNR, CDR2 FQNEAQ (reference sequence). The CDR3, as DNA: TGTGCCAGCAGCTTGGCCGGGGCTTACAATGAGCAGTTCTTC. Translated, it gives CASSLAGAYNEQFF.

The CDR3 sequence: CASSFDWMGTGELFF. The DNA of the CDR3 is TGCGCCAGCAGCTTCGACTGGATGGGGACCGGGGAGCTGTTTTTT. J is TRBJ2-2 and V is TRBV5-1; D remains unclear. The CDR3 has 15 amino acids. The germline V and J ends were trimmed by 2 bases and 5 bases, with 13 bases remaining between them. Germline CDR1 and CDR2: SGHRS and YFSETQ. The variable domain in full, completed from reference TRBV5-1 and TRBJ2-2, reads KAGVTQTPRYLIKTRGQQVTLSCSPISGHRSVSWYQQTPGQGLQFLFEYFSETQRNKGNFPGRFSGRQFSNSRSEMNVSTLELGDSALYLCASSFDWMGTGELFFGEGSRLTVL.